This T cell receptor beta chain was recorded in a study of blood T cell repertoires in COVID-19. Study-level information: Samples came from the United States, Italy and Spain, spanning acute and convalescent COVID-19. In each case, the material was cDNA or gDNA derived from T cells, B-cell-depleted T cells, or PBMCs.

Per the original data handling: Quantification of nucleated cells was approximated via reference gene primer amplification. Assay: immunoSEQ multiplex PCR; the TCRdb copy retains only in-frame clones and omits some. That table is the source of V, J and clone size, and D and trimming were worked out from the DNA. The repertoire holds about 42,000 clones, with 85% to 95% as singletons. A word on this clone: Its ends do not fully match the called genes, so a read error is possible.

Germline V gives CDR1 MNHEY, CDR2 SMNVEV (reference sequence). This CDR3 is built from 14 residues. J is TRBJ1-3 and V is TRBV27; D is undetermined. Material: peripheral blood. The source is a human donor in a cohort sampled during active COVID-19. CDR3 bases: TGTGCGAGCAGGCGAGAATACTCTGGAAACACCATATATTTT. It encodes CASRREYSGNTIYF.